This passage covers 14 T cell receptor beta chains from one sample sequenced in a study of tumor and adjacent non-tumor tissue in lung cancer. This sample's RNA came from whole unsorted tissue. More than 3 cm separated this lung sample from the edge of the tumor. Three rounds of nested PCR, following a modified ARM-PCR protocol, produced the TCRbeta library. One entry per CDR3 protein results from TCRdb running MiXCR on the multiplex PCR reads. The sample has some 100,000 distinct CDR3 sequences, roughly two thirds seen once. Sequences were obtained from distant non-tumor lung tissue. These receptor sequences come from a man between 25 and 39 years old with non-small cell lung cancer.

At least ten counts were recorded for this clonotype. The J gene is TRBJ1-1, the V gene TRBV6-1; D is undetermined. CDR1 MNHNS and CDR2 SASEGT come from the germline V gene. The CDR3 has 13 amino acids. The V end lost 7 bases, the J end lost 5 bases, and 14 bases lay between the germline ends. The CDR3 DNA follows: TGTGCCAGCATTCTTCTTCTGGGGACTGAAGCTTTCTTT. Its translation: CASILLLGTEAFF.

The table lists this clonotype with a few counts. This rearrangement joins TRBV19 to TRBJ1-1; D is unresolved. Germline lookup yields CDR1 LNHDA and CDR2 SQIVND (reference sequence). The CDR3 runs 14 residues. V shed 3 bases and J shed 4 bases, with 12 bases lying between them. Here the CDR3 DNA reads TGTGCCAGTAGTATGGTGAGGGCTATCACTGAAGCTTTCTTT. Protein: CASSMVRAITEAFF.

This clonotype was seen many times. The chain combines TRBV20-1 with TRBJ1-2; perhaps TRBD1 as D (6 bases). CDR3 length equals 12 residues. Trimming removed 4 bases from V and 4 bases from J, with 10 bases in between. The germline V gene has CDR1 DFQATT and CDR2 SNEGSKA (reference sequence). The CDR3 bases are TGCAGTGCTAAGGACAGCCTCTATGGCTACACCTTC. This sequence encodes CSAKDSLYGYTF.

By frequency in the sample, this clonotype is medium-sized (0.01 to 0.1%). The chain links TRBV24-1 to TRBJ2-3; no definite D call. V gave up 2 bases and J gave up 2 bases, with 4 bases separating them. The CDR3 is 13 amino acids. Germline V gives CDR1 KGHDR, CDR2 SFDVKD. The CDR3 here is CATSDSTTDTQYF. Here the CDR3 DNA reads TGTGCCACCAGTGATTCCACCACAGATACGCAGTATTTT.

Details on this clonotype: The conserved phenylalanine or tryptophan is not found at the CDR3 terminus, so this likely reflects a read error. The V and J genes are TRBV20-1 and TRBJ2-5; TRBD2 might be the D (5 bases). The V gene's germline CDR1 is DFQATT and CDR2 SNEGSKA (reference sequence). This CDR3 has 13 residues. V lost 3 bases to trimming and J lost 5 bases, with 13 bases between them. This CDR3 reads CSASTRTVETQYL. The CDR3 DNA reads TGCAGTGCTAGTACTAGGACGGTGGAGACCCAGTACCTC.

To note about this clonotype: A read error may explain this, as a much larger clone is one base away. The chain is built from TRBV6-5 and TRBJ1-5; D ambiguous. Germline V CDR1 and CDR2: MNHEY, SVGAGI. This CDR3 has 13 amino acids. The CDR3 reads CASNFSPDQPKHF. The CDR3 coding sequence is TGTGCCAGCAACTTCTCCCCGGATCAGCCCAAGCATTTT.

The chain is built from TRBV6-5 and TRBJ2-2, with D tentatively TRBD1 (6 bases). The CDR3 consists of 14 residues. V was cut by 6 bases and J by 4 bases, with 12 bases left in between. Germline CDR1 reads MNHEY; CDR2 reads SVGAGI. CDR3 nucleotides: TGTGCCAGCAGCTCAGAAGGGGGCACCGGGGAGCTGTTTTTT. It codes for CASSSEGGTGELFF.

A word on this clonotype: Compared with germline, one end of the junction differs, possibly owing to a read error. CDR3 loop: CASCLILAVFDVQFF. CDR3 nucleotides: TGTGCCAGCTGCTTAATCCTAGCGGTGTTTGATGTGCAGTTCTTC. The V and J genes are TRBV11-2 and TRBJ2-1, with 7 bases fitting TRBD2. The CDR3 totals 15 residues. Germline V gene sequence: CDR1 SGHAT, CDR2 FQNNGV.

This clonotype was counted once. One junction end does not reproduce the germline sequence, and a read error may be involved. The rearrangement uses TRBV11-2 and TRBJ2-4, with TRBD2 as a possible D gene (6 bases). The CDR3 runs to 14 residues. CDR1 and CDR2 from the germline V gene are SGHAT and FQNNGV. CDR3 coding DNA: TGTGTCAGCAGCTTCACGGACGGGGGTCACACTCAGTACTTC. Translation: CVSSFTDGGHTQYF.

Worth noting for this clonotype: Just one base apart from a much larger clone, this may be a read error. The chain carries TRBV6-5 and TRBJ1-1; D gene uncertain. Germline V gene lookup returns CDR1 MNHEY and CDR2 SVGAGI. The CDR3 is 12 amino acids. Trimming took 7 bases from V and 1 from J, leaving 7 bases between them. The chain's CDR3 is CASNTQNTEAFF. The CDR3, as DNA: TGTGCCAGCAATACACAGAACACTGAAGCTTTCTTT.

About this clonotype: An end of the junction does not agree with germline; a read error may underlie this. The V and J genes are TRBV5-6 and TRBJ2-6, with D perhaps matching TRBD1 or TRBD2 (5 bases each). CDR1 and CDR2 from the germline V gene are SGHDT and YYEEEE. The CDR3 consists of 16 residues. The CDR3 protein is CSSSLGIGSGTNVMTF. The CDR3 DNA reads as TGTTCCAGCAGCTTGGGCATTGGCTCTGGGACCAACGTCATGACTTTC.

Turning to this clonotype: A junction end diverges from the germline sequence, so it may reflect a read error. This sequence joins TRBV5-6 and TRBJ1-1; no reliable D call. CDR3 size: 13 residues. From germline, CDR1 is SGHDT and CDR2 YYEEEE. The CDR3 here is CASGYGRITEACF. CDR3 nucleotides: TGTGCCAGCGGCTACGGCAGAATCACTGAAGCTTGCTTT.

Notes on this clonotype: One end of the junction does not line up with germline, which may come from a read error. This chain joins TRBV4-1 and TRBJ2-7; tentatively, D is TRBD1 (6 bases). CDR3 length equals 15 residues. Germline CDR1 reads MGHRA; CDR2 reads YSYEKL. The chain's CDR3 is CASNQYPGASYEQYF. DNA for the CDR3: TGCGCCAGCAACCAATACCCAGGGGCATCCTACGAGCAGTATTTC.

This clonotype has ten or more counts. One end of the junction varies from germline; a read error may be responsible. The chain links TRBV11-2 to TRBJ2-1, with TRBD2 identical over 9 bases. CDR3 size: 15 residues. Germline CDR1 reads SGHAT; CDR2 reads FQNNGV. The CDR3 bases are TGTCCCAGCAGCTTAATCCTAGCGGGGATTGATGGGCATTTCTTC. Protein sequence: CPSSLILAGIDGHFF.